This T cell receptor beta chain was observed in a study of blood T cells in healthy people across ages. A sample-barcoded 5' primer and a J-beta primer mix were used in a second PCR of roughly 7 to 11 cycles. Using its own MiXCR run on the 5' RACE reads, TCRdb lists one record per CDR3 protein. In the table there are some 1 million distinct CDR3 sequences, 40% to 50% of which are singletons. Trimming pared 0 bases from V and 9 bases from J, leaving 9 bases between. CDR1 is MGHRA, CDR2 YSYEKL, per germline. The CDR3 loop spans 13 amino acids. Sequenced input: blood. The receptor comes from a woman in her fifties or sixties in good health. The chain combines TRBV4-1 with TRBJ1-5; D remains ambiguous. For the CDR3, the DNA is TGCGCCAGCAGCCAAGAATTGGGAGGGCCCCAGCATTTT. Its translation is CASSQELGGPQHF.